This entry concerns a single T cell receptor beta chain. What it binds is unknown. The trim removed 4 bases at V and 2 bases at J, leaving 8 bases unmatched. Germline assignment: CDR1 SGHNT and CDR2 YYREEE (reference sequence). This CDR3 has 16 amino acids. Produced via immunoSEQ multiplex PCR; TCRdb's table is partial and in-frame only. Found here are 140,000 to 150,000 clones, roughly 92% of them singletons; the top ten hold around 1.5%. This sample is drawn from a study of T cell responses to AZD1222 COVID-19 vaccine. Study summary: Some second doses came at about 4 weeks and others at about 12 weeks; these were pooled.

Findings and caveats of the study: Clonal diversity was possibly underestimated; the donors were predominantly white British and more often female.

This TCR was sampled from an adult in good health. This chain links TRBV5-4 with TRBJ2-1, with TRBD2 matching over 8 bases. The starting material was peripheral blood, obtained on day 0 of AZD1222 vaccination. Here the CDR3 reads CASSPGAAGAYNEQFF. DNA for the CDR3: TGTGCCAGCAGCCCCGGGGCAGCGGGAGCCTACAATGAGCAGTTCTTC.